This T cell receptor (beta chain) came from a study of T cell repertoires in cytomegalovirus infection (dated by TCRdb to 2018 to 2020). About the full investigation: Donor HLA type was relevant to the analysis, because carriage of CMV infection together with the matching HLA type was indicated by public TCR beta signatures. General findings and caveats noted by the study authors: Cumulative frequency of public TCR beta family members discriminated carriers of CMV infection plus the relevant HLA type in this cohort and an independent roughly 320-donor cohort. The ex vivo response was dominated by HLA-C-restricted CMV-specific TCR beta clonotypes, which also provided the single most frequent clonotype in two of eight donors.

The CDR3 measures 17 amino acids from cysteine to phenylalanine. Only the CDR3 DNA is retained, 51 bases long and in frame from the first base. As encoded in the germline V gene (reference sequence), CDR1 is DFQATT while CDR2 is SNEGSKA. V ends up 2 bases short and J 0 bases short, with an unmatched junction base count of 8. About this clonotype: The clone's antigen remains unknown. Nothing much larger sits one base from this clone, and base qualities are not available.

Sequencing was carried out with an Illumina HiSeq 1500. TCRdb trimmed the raw reads at Q25, called clones with MiXCR and kept productive beta chains. Duplicate CDR3 protein sequences are folded into a single record with the most common DNA and genes. The table for this sample lists 250,000 to 300,000 distinct CDR3 sequences; over 15% of them were counted only once. Around 43% of the sample goes to the ten largest clones. The sequence joins TRBV20-1 to TRBJ2-3; TRBD2 lines up with 10 middle nucleotides. The TCR sequence derives from a human donor in good health (CMV status not recorded). Some clones in this sample may be carry-over from other donors' samples. Sequencing input: CD8+ T cells from PBMCs. The CDR3 region reads CSARLAGVLTSTDTQYF. The DNA reads TGCAGTGCTAGACTAGCGGGGGTATTGACTAGCACAGATACGCAGTATTTT.